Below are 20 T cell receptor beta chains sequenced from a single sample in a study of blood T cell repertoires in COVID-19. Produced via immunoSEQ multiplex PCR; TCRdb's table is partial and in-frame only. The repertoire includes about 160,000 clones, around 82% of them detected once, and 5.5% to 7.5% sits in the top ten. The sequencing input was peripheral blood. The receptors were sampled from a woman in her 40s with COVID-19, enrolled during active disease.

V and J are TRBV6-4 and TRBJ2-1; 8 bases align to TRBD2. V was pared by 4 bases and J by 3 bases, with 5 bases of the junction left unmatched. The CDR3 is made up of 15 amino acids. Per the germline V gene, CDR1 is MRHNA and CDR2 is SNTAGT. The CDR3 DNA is TGTGCCAGCAGTGTTTCGGGGGGGGTCTACAATGAGCAGTTCTTC. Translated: CASSVSGGVYNEQFF.

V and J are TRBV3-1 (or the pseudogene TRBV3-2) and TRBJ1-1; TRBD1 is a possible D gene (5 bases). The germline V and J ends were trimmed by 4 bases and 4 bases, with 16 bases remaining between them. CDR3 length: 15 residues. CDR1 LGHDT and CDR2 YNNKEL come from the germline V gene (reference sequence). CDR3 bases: TGTGCCAGCAGCCCCCGGTGGGGGGGAGGCACTGAAGCTTTCTTT. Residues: CASSPRWGGGTEAFF.

The CDR3 DNA follows: TGTGCCAGCTTGGGTGAATGGATAGCGGCTAAAAGGGCCTACGAGCAGTACTTC. Translated, it gives CASLGEWIAAKRAYEQYF. The chain couples TRBV28 to TRBJ2-7; weak D call: TRBD2 (6 bases). CDR3 length: 18 amino acids. Germline V lookup: CDR1 MDHEN, CDR2 SYDVKM. The V and J ends lost 8 bases and 2 bases respectively, with 28 bases between them. Full variable domain (rest looked up from reference TRBV28 and TRBJ2-7): DVKVTQSSRYLVKRTGEKVFLECVQDMDHENMFWYRQDPGLGLRLIYFSYDVKMKEKGDIPEGYSVSREKKERFSLILESASTNQTSMYLCASLGEWIAAKRAYEQYFGPGTRLTVT.

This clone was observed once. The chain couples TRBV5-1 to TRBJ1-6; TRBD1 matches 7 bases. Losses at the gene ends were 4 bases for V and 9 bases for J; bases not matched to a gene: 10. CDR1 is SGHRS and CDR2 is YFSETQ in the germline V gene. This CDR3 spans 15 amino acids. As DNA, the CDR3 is TGCGCCAGCAGCCCCGGCTCAGGGGGGAGTTCACCCCTCCACTTT. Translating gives CASSPGSGGSSPLHF. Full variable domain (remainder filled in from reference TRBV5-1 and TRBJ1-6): KAGVTQTPRYLIKTRGQQVTLSCSPISGHRSVSWYQQTPGQGLQFLFEYFSETQRNKGNFPGRFSGRQFSNSRSEMNVSTLELGDSALYLCASSPGSGGSSPLHFGNGTRLTVT.

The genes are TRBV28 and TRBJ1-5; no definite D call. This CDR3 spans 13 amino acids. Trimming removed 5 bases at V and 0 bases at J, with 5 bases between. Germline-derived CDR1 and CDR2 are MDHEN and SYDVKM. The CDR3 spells CASSRDSNQPQHF. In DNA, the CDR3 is TGTGCCAGCAGTCGCGATAGCAATCAGCCCCAGCATTTT.

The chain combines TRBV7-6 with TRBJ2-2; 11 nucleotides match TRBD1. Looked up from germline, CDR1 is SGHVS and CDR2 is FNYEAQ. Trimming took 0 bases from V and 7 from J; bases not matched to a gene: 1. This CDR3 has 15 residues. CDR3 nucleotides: TGTGCCAGCAGCTTAGCGGGACAGGGGGTCGGGGAGCTGTTTTTT. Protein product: CASSLAGQGVGELFF.

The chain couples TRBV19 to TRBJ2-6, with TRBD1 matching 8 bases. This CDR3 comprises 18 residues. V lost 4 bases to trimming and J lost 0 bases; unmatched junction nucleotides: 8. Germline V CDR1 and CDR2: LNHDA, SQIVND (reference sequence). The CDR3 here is CASSNPGQGSSGANVLTF. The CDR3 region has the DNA TGTGCCAGTAGTAATCCTGGACAGGGAAGCTCTGGGGCCAACGTCCTGACTTTC.

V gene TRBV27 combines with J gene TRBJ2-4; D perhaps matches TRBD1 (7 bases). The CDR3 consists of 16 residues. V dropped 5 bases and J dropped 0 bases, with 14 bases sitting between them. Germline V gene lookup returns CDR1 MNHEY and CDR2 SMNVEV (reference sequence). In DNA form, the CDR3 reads TGTGCCAGCAGTGAGGGACAGCGGGTAGCCAAAAACATTCAGTACTTC. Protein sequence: CASSEGQRVAKNIQYF.

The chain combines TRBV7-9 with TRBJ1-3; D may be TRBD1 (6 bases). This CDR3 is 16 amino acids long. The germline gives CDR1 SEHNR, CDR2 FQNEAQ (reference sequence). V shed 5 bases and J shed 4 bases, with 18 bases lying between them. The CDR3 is CASSRGDITKGNTIYF. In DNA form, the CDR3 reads TGTGCCAGCAGCCGGGGGGACATCACGAAGGGAAACACCATATATTTT.

The CDR3 spells CASSLGQGWVYEQYF. CDR3 coding DNA: TGTGCCAGCAGCCTGGGACAGGGTTGGGTCTACGAGCAGTACTTC. V is TRBV7-9 and J is TRBJ2-7, with TRBD1 matching over 9 bases. This CDR3 has 15 amino acids. Germline values: CDR1 SEHNR, CDR2 FQNEAQ (reference sequence). V lost 5 bases to trimming and J lost 3 bases; unmatched junction nucleotides: 8.

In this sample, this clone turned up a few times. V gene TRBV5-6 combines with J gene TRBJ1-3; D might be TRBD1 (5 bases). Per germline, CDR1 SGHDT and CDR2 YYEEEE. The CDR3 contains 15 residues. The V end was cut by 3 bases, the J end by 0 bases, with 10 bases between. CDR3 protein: CASSSYRISGNTIYF. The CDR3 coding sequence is TGTGCCAGCAGCTCGTACAGGATCTCTGGAAACACCATATATTTT.

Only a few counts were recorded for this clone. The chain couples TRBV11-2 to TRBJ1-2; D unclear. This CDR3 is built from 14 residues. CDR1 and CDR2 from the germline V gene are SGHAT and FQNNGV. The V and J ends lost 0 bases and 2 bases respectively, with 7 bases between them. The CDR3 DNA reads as TGTGCCAGCAGCTTAGATCCCCAGAACTATGGCTACACCTTC. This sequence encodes CASSLDPQNYGYTF.

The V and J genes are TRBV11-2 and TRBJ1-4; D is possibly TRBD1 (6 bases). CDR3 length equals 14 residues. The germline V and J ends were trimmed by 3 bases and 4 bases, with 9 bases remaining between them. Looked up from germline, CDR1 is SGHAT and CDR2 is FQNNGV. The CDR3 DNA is TGTGCCAGCAGCTTCGGGGGGCTTAATGAAAAACTGTTTTTT. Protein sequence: CASSFGGLNEKLFF.

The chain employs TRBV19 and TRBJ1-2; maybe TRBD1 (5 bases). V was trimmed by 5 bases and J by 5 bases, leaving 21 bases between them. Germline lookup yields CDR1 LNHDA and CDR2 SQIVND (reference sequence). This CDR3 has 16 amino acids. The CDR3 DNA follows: TGTGCCAGTAGTGTTGACCGACGGGGCGCGGGGTATGGCTACACCTTC. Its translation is CASSVDRRGAGYGYTF.

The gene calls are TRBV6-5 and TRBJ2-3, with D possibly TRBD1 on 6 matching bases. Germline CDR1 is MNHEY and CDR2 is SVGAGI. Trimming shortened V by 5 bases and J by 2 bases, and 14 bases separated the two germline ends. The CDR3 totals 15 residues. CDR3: CASSTTGSYTDTQYF. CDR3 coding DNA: TGTGCCAGCAGTACGACAGGCTCCTACACAGATACGCAGTATTTT.

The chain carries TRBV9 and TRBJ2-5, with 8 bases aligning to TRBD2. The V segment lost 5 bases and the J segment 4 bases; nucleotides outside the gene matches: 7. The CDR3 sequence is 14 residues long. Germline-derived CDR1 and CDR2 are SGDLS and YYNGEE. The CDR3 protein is CASSSGGDLETQYF. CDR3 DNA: TGTGCCAGCAGTTCGGGAGGGGATTTAGAGACCCAGTACTTC.

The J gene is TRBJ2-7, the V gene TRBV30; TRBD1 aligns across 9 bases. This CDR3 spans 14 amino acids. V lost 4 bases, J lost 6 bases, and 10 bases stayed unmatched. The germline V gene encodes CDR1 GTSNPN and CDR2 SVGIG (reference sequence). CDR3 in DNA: TGTGCCTGGAATACCGGGACAGGGAGTACCGAGCAGTACTTC. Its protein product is CAWNTGTGSTEQYF.

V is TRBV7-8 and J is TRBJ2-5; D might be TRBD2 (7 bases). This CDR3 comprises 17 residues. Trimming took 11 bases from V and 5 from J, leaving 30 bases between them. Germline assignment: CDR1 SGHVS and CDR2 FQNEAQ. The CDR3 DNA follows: TGTGCCCGCCGCCACCTGGGGGGCGGGGGAGGCGGGGAGACCCAGTACTTC. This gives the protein CARRHLGGGGGGETQYF. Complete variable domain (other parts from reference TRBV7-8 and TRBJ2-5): GAGVSQSPRYKVAKRGQDVALRCDPISGHVSLFWYQQALGQGPEFLTYFQNEAQLDKSGLPSDRFFAERPEGSVSTLKIQRTQQEDSAVYLCARRHLGGGGGGETQYFGPGTRLLVL.

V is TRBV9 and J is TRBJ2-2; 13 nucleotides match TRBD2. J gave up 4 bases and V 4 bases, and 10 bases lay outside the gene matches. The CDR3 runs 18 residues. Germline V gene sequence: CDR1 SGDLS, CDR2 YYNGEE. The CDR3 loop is CASSTQQGLAGVTGELFF. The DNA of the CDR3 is TGTGCCAGCAGCACCCAACAAGGACTAGCGGGAGTCACCGGGGAGCTGTTTTTT.

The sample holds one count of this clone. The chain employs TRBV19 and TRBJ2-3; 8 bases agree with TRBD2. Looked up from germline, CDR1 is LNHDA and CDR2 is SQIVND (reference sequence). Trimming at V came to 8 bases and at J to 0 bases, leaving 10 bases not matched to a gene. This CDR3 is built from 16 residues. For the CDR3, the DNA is TGTGCCAGTCGCCAACCGGGGGGGACTAGCACAGATACGCAGTATTTT. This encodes CASRQPGGTSTDTQYF.